The clone carrying this T cell receptor (beta chain) was observed a few times. The data stem from a study of T-cell memory formation after mild COVID-19. The CDR3 runs 18 residues. Trimming at V came to 3 bases and at J to 3 bases, leaving 9 bases not matched to a gene. In TCRdb, the 5' RACE reads were re-called with MiXCR into one record per CDR3 protein. The data hold about 440,000 distinct CDR3 sequences, with about 20% observed a single time. Sequenced input: PBMCs or a T cell subset sorted from them (not recorded which). This receptor was taken from an adult woman who had mild COVID-19 (a few samples of this study predate the infection). Cell type and time point are not known. The V and J genes are TRBV12-3 or TRBV12-4 and TRBJ2-3; 13 bases fit TRBD2. The CDR3 is CASSFPRLAGGLTDTQYF. The CDR3 DNA sequence: TGTGCCAGCAGTTTCCCCCGACTAGCGGGAGGTTTAACAGATACGCAGTATTTT.